These T cell receptor beta chains were read from a single sample in a study of T cell responses to AZD1222 COVID-19 vaccine. Assay: immunoSEQ multiplex PCR; the TCRdb copy retains only in-frame clones and omits some. The sample comprises some 88,000 clones, about nine tenths of which are singletons, and 5.4% rests with the top ten. The sequencing here drew on peripheral blood, taken 28 days after the second AZD1222 dose. These receptor sequences come from an adult who received the AZD1222 COVID-19 vaccine. The CDR3 runs from the conserved cysteine through the conserved F or W. D genes are given only for firm matches. Part of the rows lack a size; the others show once, few, many or a class for expanded clones.

TRBJ1-4	TRBV3-1/TRBV3-2	-	-	CASSPSGRAEKLFF	TGTGCCAGCAGCCCTTCGGGTAGAGCGGAAAAACTGTTTTTT
TRBJ2-3	TRBV5-8	-	-	CASSPLGGGTDTQYF	TGTGCCAGCAGCCCCCTCGGCGGCGGCACAGATACGCAGTATTTT
TRBJ2-5	TRBV5-1	few	-	CASSLASTSGETQYF	TGCGCCAGCAGCTTGGCATCCACTAGTGGGGAGACCCAGTACTTC
TRBJ2-3	TRBV27	-	TRBD2	CASSFLAGGTDTQYF	TGTGCCAGCAGTTTTCTAGCGGGGGGCACAGATACGCAGTATTTT
TRBJ2-7	TRBV6-5	-	-	CASRRMGESYEQYF	TGTGCCAGCAGGCGAATGGGGGAATCCTACGAGCAGTACTTC
TRBJ1-1	TRBV10-1	-	TRBD1	CASSVNRGMNTEAFF	TGCGCCAGCAGTGTGAACAGGGGGATGAACACTGAAGCTTTCTTT
TRBJ1-3	TRBV30	-	-	CAWSNEGNTIYF	TGTGCCTGGAGTAATGAAGGAAACACCATATATTTT
TRBJ1-1	TRBV7-9	-	-	CASSSLRGGIEAFF	TGTGCCAGCAGCTCCCTCCGGGGGGGGATTGAAGCTTTCTTT
TRBJ2-3	TRBV5-1	-	-	CASSDTGTRVTDTQYF	TGCGCCAGCAGCGACACCGGGACTCGGGTCACAGATACGCAGTATTTT
TRBJ1-1	TRBV11-3	-	-	CASSYRSGANTEAFF	TGTGCCAGCAGCTATAGGTCCGGCGCGAACACTGAAGCTTTCTTT
TRBJ1-5	TRBV9	-	-	CASSPGVGAANQPQHF	TGTGCCAGCAGCCCAGGAGTAGGGGCCGCCAATCAGCCCCAGCATTTT
TRBJ2-1	TRBV13	-	TRBD2	CASSFLAGGYSYNEQFF	TGTGCCAGCAGCTTTCTAGCGGGGGGCTACTCCTACAATGAGCAGTTCTTC
TRBJ2-7	TRBV25-1	few	TRBD1	CASSEYRRTGGAVQYF	TGTGCCAGCAGTGAATATCGGAGGACAGGGGGCGCGGTGCAGTACTTC
TRBJ2-3	TRBV18	-	-	CASSPLGQPDTQYF	TGTGCCAGCTCACCGCTAGGACAGCCGGATACGCAGTATTTT
TRBJ2-2	TRBV6-4	-	-	CASSDRDTGELFF	TGTGCCAGCAGTGACAGGGACACCGGGGAGCTGTTTTTT
TRBJ1-1	TRBV19	-	-	CASTIRVGNTEAFF	TGTGCCAGTACTATCCGGGTCGGGAACACTGAAGCTTTCTTT
TRBJ1-1	TRBV10-3	-	TRBD1	CAISAVGGQGFTEAFF	TGTGCCATCAGCGCAGTGGGGGGACAGGGGTTTACTGAAGCTTTCTTT
TRBJ2-5	TRBV10-3	-	TRBD2	CAISEGIAGESYQETQYF	TGTGCCATCAGTGAAGGAATAGCGGGGGAGTCGTACCAAGAGACCCAGTACTTC
TRBJ1-2	TRBV7-2	-	TRBD1	CASSRQHGTANYGYTF	TGTGCCAGCAGCCGTCAGCACGGGACAGCTAACTATGGCTACACCTTC
TRBJ1-3	TRBV10-2	few	-	CASRIAAGGGNTIYF	TGCGCCAGCAGGATAGCGGCCGGAGGTGGAAACACCATATATTTT
TRBJ1-1	TRBV6-2/TRBV6-3	-	-	CASSYAGIEAFF	TGTGCCAGCAGTTACGCGGGGATTGAAGCTTTCTTT
TRBJ2-7	TRBV5-1	-	TRBD1	CASSLSGTGGHEQYF	TGCGCCAGCAGCTTGTCCGGGACAGGGGGCCACGAGCAGTACTTC
TRBJ1-2	TRBV14	-	TRBD1	CASRRQGASGYTF	TGTGCCAGCAGGCGACAGGGGGCGTCTGGCTACACCTTC
TRBJ1-3	TRBV6-5	-	-	CASSYFTGTSGNTIYF	TGTGCCAGCAGTTACTTTACAGGAACTTCAGGAAACACCATATATTTT
TRBJ2-7	TRBV3-1/TRBV3-2	once	-	CASSQEASRAYEQYF	TGTGCCAGCAGCCAAGAGGCTAGCAGAGCCTACGAGCAGTACTTC
TRBJ2-5	TRBV2	-	-	CASSDPSRGETQYF	TGTGCCAGCAGTGACCCGTCCCGGGGGGAGACCCAGTACTTC
TRBJ2-7	TRBV7-3	-	TRBD2	CASSISGEYEQYF	TGTGCCAGCAGCATTAGCGGGGAGTACGAGCAGTACTTC
TRBJ1-2	TRBV24-1	-	-	CATSDLGASYGYTF	TGTGCCACCAGTGATTTGGGGGCAAGCTATGGCTACACCTTC
TRBJ1-5	TRBV28	-	-	CASIHDTPGHNQPQHF	TGTGCCAGCATACACGATACACCAGGTCACAATCAGCCCCAGCATTTT
TRBJ1-4	TRBV6-6	-	TRBD1	CASSRDRGFSTNEKLFF	TGTGCCAGCAGTCGGGACAGGGGTTTCTCAACTAATGAAAAACTGTTTTTT
TRBJ1-1	TRBV30	once	-	CAWNLEGSTEAFF	TGTGCCTGGAACCTGGAAGGGAGCACTGAAGCTTTCTTT